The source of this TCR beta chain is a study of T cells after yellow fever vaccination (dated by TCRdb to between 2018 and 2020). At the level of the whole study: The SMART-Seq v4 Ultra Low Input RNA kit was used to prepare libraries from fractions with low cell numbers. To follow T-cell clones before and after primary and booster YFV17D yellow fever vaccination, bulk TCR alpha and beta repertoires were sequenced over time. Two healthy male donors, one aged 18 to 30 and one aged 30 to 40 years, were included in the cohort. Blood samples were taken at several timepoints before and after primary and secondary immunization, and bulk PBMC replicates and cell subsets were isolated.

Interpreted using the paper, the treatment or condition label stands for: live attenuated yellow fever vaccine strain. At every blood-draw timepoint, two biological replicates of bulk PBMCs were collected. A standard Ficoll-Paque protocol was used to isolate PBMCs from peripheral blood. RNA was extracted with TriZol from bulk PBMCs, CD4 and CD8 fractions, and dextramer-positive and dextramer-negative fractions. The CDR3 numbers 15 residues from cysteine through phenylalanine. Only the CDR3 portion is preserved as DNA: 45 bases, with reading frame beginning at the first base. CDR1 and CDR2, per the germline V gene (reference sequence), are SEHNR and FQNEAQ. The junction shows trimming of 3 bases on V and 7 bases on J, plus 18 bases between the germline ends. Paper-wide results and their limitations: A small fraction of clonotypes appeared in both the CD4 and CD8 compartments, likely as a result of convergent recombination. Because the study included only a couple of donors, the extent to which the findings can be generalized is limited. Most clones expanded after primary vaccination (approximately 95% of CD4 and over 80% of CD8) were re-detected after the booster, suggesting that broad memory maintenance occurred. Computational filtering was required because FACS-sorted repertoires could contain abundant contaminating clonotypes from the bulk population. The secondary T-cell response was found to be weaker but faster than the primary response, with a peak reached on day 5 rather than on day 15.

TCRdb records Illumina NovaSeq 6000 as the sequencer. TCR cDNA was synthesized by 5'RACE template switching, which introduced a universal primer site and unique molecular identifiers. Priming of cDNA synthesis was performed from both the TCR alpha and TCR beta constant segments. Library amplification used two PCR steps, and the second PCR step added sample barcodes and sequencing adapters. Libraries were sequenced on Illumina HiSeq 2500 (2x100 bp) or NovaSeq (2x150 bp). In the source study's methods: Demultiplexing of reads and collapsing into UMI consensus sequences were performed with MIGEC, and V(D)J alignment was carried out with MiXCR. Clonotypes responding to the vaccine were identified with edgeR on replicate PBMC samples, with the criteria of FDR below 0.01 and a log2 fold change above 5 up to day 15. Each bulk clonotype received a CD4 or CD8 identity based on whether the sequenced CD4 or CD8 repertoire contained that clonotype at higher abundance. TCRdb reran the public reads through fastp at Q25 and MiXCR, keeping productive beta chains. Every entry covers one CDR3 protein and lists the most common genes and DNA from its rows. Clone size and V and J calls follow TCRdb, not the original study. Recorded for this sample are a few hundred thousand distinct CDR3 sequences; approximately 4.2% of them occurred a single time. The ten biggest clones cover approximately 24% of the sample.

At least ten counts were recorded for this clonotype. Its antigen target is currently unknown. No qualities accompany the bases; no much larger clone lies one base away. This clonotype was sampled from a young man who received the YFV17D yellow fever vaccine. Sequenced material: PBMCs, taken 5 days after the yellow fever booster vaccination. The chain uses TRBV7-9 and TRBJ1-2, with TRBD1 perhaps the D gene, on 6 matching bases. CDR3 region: CASSFGAGTFVGYTF. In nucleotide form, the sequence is TGTGCCAGCAGCTTTGGGGCAGGGACATTCGTTGGCTACACCTTC. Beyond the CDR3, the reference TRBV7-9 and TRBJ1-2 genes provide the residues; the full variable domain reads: DTGVSQNPRHKITKRGQNVTFRCDPISEHNRLYWYRQTLGQGPEFLTYFQNEAQLEKSRLLSDRFSAERPKGSFSTLEIQRTEQGDSAMYLCASSFGAGTFVGYTFGSGTRLTVV.